What follows are 22 T cell receptor beta chains derived from one specimen sequenced in a study of CD8+ T cells in alopecia areata. Treatment described: oral pan-JAK inhibitor, 5-10 mg twice daily. cDNA prepared by RNA extraction and subsequent reverse transcription served as the template for sequencing. Assay used: immunoSEQ multiplex PCR; TCRdb lists only in-frame clones, some missing. The sample records fewer than 150,000 clones, 65% to 90% being singletons. The sequenced sample was CD8+ T cells sorted from blood, obtained at week 4, from a patient treated with tofacitinib. The receptors shown here come from a human donor with alopecia areata.

The CDR3 loop is CASSEALLGNYGYTF. The CDR3, as DNA: TGTGCCAGCAGTGAAGCGCTTCTCGGGAACTATGGCTACACCTTC. The gene calls are TRBV2 and TRBJ1-2; no clear D. Germline V gene lookup returns CDR1 SNHLY and CDR2 FYNNEI. With 0 bases removed from V and 2 bases from J, the gap between germline ends came to 10 bases. The CDR3 consists of 15 residues.

The rearrangement links TRBV2 to TRBJ1-6, with a tentative D call TRBD1 (5 bases). The germline V gene has CDR1 SNHLY and CDR2 FYNNEI. CDR3 length equals 13 residues. Trimming removed 7 bases from V and 15 bases from J, with 19 bases in between. CDR3 residues: CASNGQGPLFLHF. CDR3 in DNA: TGTGCCAGCAACGGGCAGGGCCCTTTATTCCTCCACTTT.

The V gene is TRBV27, the J gene TRBJ1-1; 10 bases align to TRBD1. CDR3 length equals 14 residues. Germline CDR1 reads MNHEY; CDR2 reads SMNVEV (reference sequence). J lost 4 bases, V lost 4 bases, and 3 bases had no gene match. CDR3: CASSSRDRGTEAFF. DNA for the CDR3: TGTGCCAGCAGTTCCCGGGACAGGGGCACTGAAGCTTTCTTT.

Sample share makes this clone medium-sized. V is TRBV7-3 and J is TRBJ2-1, with 7 nucleotides matching TRBD2. There are 15 residues in the CDR3. The junction had 3 bases not matched to a gene; V was cut back by 0 bases and J by 4 bases. CDR1 is SGHTA and CDR2 is FQGTGA in the germline V gene. The CDR3 here is CASSLTGGEYNEQFF. CDR3 nucleotides: TGTGCCAGCAGCTTAACTGGGGGGGAATACAATGAGCAGTTCTTC.

This clone was picked up a small number of times. J is TRBJ2-5 and V is TRBV29-1; no clear D gene. V shed 0 bases and J shed 0 bases, with 11 bases lying between them. The CDR3 length is 15 residues. CDR1 SQVTM and CDR2 ANQGSEA come from the germline V gene. CDR3 sequence reads: CSVEDFRTNQETQYF. DNA for the CDR3: TGCAGCGTTGAAGATTTTAGGACCAACCAAGAGACCCAGTACTTC.

This CDR3 is CSVLIFRGSTDTQYF. The CDR3, as DNA: TGCAGCGTTCTCATCTTTCGGGGAAGCACAGATACGCAGTATTTT. J is TRBJ2-3 and V is TRBV29-1; D might be TRBD2 (5 bases). Per the germline V gene, CDR1 is SQVTM and CDR2 is ANQGSEA. V lost 5 bases and J 0 bases, leaving 15 bases between the germline ends. The CDR3 covers 15 residues.

This clone was counted a single time. The chain carries TRBV14 and TRBJ1-1; D uncertain. The CDR3 runs 16 residues. Trimming took off 3 bases at V and 3 bases at J, with 17 bases between the two ends. The germline V gene encodes CDR1 SGHDN and CDR2 FVKESK. This CDR3 reads CASSHPPTSRDTEAFF. The CDR3 nucleotides read TGTGCCAGCAGCCATCCTCCCACCTCGCGGGACACTGAAGCTTTCTTT.

V gene TRBV5-1 combines with J gene TRBJ2-7; no firm D call. Germline CDR1 reads SGHRS; CDR2 reads YFSETQ. Deletions cut 0 bases from V and 0 bases from J, with 4 bases between. CDR3 size: 13 residues. CDR3 DNA sequence: TGCGCCAGCAGCTTGGCAGCCTCCTACGAGCAGTACTTC. Amino acid sequence: CASSLAASYEQYF.

The chain joins TRBV23-1 to TRBJ2-2; D assignment may be TRBD1 or TRBD2 (5 bases each). TRBV23-1 is marked as an open reading frame, function uncertain. The V gene lost 3 bases and the J gene lost 3 bases, with 17 bases spanning the gap. This CDR3 is 17 amino acids long. This CDR3 reads CASSQPGTPRDTGELFF. The DNA of the CDR3 is TGCGCCAGCAGTCAGCCCGGGACCCCGAGGGACACCGGGGAGCTGTTTTTT.

This clone was seen only once. At one end the junction does not follow the germline gene, possibly because of a read error. The J gene is TRBJ2-1, the V gene TRBV15; maybe TRBD1 (7 bases). Looked up from germline, CDR1 is LNHNV and CDR2 is YYDKDF (reference sequence). The CDR3 is 13 amino acids. Written as DNA, the CDR3 is TGTGCCACCAGCAGAGATCTGTCAGGGGGGCGGGTCTTC. Residues: CATSRDLSGGRVF.

The rearrangement uses TRBV4-3 and TRBJ2-5, with unresolved D. The CDR3 contains 14 residues. CDR1 LGHNA and CDR2 YSLEER come from the germline V gene. Trimming took 3 bases from V and 2 from J, leaving 10 bases between them. The DNA of the CDR3 is TGCGCCAGCAGCCATGGCAGCCATCAAGAGACCCAGTACTTC. Its translation: CASSHGSHQETQYF.

J is TRBJ2-5 and V is TRBV27, with a possible D match to TRBD1 (6 bases). CDR1 and CDR2 (germline): MNHEY, SMNVEV (reference sequence). This CDR3 is built from 13 residues. V dropped 8 bases and J dropped 2 bases, with 12 bases sitting between them. The DNA of the CDR3 is TGTGCCAGCTCTGGGGGCGGACAAGAGACCCAGTACTTC. Translation: CASSGGGQETQYF.

This clone occurred once. The chain couples TRBV2 to TRBJ1-5; D remains unclear. This CDR3 spans 13 amino acids. The germline gives CDR1 SNHLY, CDR2 FYNNEI. V dropped 4 bases and J dropped 4 bases, with 8 bases sitting between them. The CDR3 DNA reads as TGTGCCAGCAGTGGCGGCGGAAATCAGCCCCAGCATTTT. This gives the protein CASSGGGNQPQHF.

CDR3 in DNA: TGCGCCAGCAGCCAAGCCCCGCGGGGGACTAATGAAAAACTGTTTTTT. The encoded protein is CASSQAPRGTNEKLFF. The rearrangement joins TRBV4-1 to TRBJ1-4, with D perhaps matching TRBD1 (5 bases). CDR1 is MGHRA, CDR2 YSYEKL, per germline. The CDR3 is 16 amino acids. The ends were cut back, 1 base at V and 2 bases at J, with 11 bases in the middle.

The chain carries TRBV25-1 and TRBJ2-7; possible D gene TRBD1, 6 bases. V gave up 1 base and J gave up 4 bases, with 14 bases separating them. The germline V gene has CDR1 MGHDK and CDR2 SYGVNS. The CDR3 spans 15 residues. In DNA, the CDR3 is TGTGCCAGCAGTGAATGGCAAACAGGGTCGTACGAGCAGTACTTC. It translates to CASSEWQTGSYEQYF.

This chain connects TRBV6-5 to TRBJ2-3; D call uncertain. The length of the CDR3 is 16 residues. Germline CDR1 and CDR2: MNHEY and SVGAGI. The ends were cut back, 0 bases at V and 4 bases at J, with 14 bases in the middle. CDR3 coding DNA: TGTGCCAGCAGTTACTCCCTGACGGCGCTGGCAGATACGCAGTATTTT. Its translation: CASSYSLTALADTQYF.

The chain employs TRBV11-3 and TRBJ2-1; possible D gene TRBD1, 6 bases. Germline assignment: CDR1 SGHNT and CDR2 YENEEA. V was clipped by 4 bases and J by 7 bases, with 11 bases between them. The CDR3 covers 13 residues. The CDR3 protein is CASSSRGRNEQFF. The CDR3 DNA is TGTGCCAGCAGCTCCAGGGGTCGGAATGAGCAGTTCTTC. Full variable domain (missing parts from reference TRBV11-3 and TRBJ2-1): EAGVVQSPRYKIIEKKQPVAFWCNPISGHNTLYWYLQNLGQGPELLIRYENEEAVDDSQLPKDRFSAERLKGVDSTLKIQPAELGDSAVYLCASSSRGRNEQFFGPGTRLTVL.

This clone was observed once. In DNA, the CDR3 is TGTGCCAGCAGCCAACACTACGAGCAGTACTTC. Amino acids: CASSQHYEQYF. The rearrangement joins TRBV14 to TRBJ2-7, with D unclear. The CDR3 has 11 amino acids. The germline CDR1 and CDR2 sequences are SGHDN and FVKESK. V was pared by 2 bases and J by 3 bases, with 2 bases between.

In its sample, this clone was seen once. This sequence joins TRBV7-9 and TRBJ2-2; weak D call: TRBD2 (5 bases). Trimming took off 2 bases at V and 0 bases at J, with 13 bases between the two ends. Germline values: CDR1 SEHNR, CDR2 FQNEAQ (reference sequence). The CDR3 runs 17 residues. CDR3 coding DNA: TGTGCCAGCAGCTTACCGGCGGGCCTGGCGAACACCGGGGAGCTGTTTTTT. Its translation is CASSLPAGLANTGELFF.

CDR3 region: CASIGTSANTGELFF. CDR3 nucleotide sequence: TGTGCCAGTATAGGGACAAGCGCGAACACCGGGGAGCTGTTTTTT. The chain has TRBV19 and TRBJ2-2, with a possible D match to TRBD1 (6 bases). The V gene's germline CDR1 is LNHDA and CDR2 SQIVND (reference sequence). Trimming took off 7 bases at V and 0 bases at J, with 12 bases between the two ends. The CDR3 spans 15 residues.

This clone has a handful of counts. The chain links TRBV10-2 to TRBJ2-7; D not certain. The CDR3 sequence is 16 residues long. CDR1 WSHSY and CDR2 SAAADI come from the germline V gene. With 4 bases removed from V and 0 bases from J, the gap between germline ends came to 16 bases. The CDR3 sequence: CASSGFIDSVSYEQYF. The CDR3 DNA follows: TGCGCCAGCAGTGGCTTTATCGACTCGGTCTCCTACGAGCAGTACTTC.

A few counts support this clone. The rearrangement joins TRBV15 to TRBJ1-1; 7 bases agree with TRBD1. The CDR3 is made up of 14 amino acids. Losses at the gene ends were 4 bases for V and 4 bases for J; bases not matched to a gene: 6. Germline V gene data show CDR1 as LNHNV and CDR2 as YYDKDF (reference sequence). CDR3 sequence (DNA): TGTGCCACCAGCAAAGACAGGGAAGCCACTGAAGCTTTCTTT. It specifies CATSKDREATEAFF.